This is a list of T cell receptor beta chains from one sample in a study of T cells in Graves' hyperthyroidism and ophthalmopathy. TCRdb fed the multiplex PCR reads into MiXCR, producing one record per CDR3 protein. The sample has hundreds of thousands of distinct CDR3 sequences; 45% are singletons. Input material: peripheral blood or thyroid tissue (not recorded which). The receptors here all came from an adult man with Graves' disease, either hyperthyroidism or ophthalmopathy (not recorded which). CDR3s include the opening cysteine and the closing phenylalanine or tryptophan. Each record gives: clone size, V gene, J gene, D gene, CDR3 DNA, CDR3 protein. A D gene is named only where the DNA matches it firmly. Only part of the rows carry a size: once, few, many, or a class if the clone is expanded.

clone_size: many; v_call: TRBV24-1; j_call: TRBJ2-7; d_call: .; cdr3_nt: TGTGCCACCAGTGATGGCGGGGTCTCCTACGAGCAGTACTTC; cdr3_aa: CATSDGGVSYEQYF
clone_size: .; v_call: TRBV6-5; j_call: TRBJ2-5; d_call: .; cdr3_nt: TGTGCCAGCAGTCTAGCGACAGGGCCAGAGACCCAGTACTTC; cdr3_aa: CASSLATGPETQYF
clone_size: .; v_call: TRBV5-4; j_call: TRBJ1-3; d_call: .; cdr3_nt: TGTGCCAGCAGCCAAGACCGAGGCAAGATCTCTGGAAACACCATATATTTT; cdr3_aa: CASSQDRGKISGNTIYF
clone_size: .; v_call: TRBV7-3; j_call: TRBJ1-3; d_call: TRBD1; cdr3_nt: TGTGCCAGCTGGACAGGGGGCGACTCTGGAAACACCATATATTTT; cdr3_aa: CASWTGGDSGNTIYF
clone_size: few; v_call: TRBV25-1; j_call: TRBJ2-2; d_call: .; cdr3_nt: TGTGCCAGCAGTGAGCTCAGGAGCCATGCGAACACCGGGGAGCTGTTTTTT; cdr3_aa: CASSELRSHANTGELFF
clone_size: .; v_call: TRBV9; j_call: TRBJ1-2; d_call: .; cdr3_nt: TGTGCCAGCAGCGTAGGGCCTGGGAACTATGGCTACACCTTC; cdr3_aa: CASSVGPGNYGYTF
clone_size: .; v_call: TRBV15; j_call: TRBJ2-5; d_call: .; cdr3_nt: TGTGCCACCAGCCGCGGCAGGGCAGAGACCCAGTACTTC; cdr3_aa: CATSRGRAETQYF
clone_size: few; v_call: TRBV7-8; j_call: TRBJ1-6; d_call: TRBD1; cdr3_nt: TGTGCCAGCAGTCCAGGGACAGGGGTCGGCTATAATTCACCCCTCCACTTT; cdr3_aa: CASSPGTGVGYNSPLHF
clone_size: few; v_call: TRBV25-1; j_call: TRBJ2-5; d_call: .; cdr3_nt: TGTGCTACCCGACAGGACCAAGAGACCCAGTACTTC; cdr3_aa: CATRQDQETQYF
clone_size: .; v_call: TRBV2; j_call: TRBJ1-2; d_call: TRBD1; cdr3_nt: TGTGCCAGCTTCCAAGGAGGGTTGTGGGACAGTCATGGCTACACCTTC; cdr3_aa: CASFQGGLWDSHGYTF
clone_size: once; v_call: TRBV20-1; j_call: TRBJ1-5; d_call: .; cdr3_nt: TGCAGTTTAGGGGGGAGTCAGCCCCAGCATTTT; cdr3_aa: CSLGGSQPQHF
clone_size: few; v_call: TRBV5-1; j_call: TRBJ1-1; d_call: .; cdr3_nt: TGCGCCAGCAGCCAGTACTACATGAGGGGGAACACTGAAGCTTTCTTT; cdr3_aa: CASSQYYMRGNTEAFF
clone_size: .; v_call: TRBV12-3/TRBV12-4; j_call: TRBJ1-5; d_call: .; cdr3_nt: TGTACCAGCACTCAACAGGGTGCTCGGTCGCGGCCCCAGCATTTT; cdr3_aa: CTSTQQGARSRPQHF
clone_size: few; v_call: TRBV6-5; j_call: TRBJ2-7; d_call: TRBD1; cdr3_nt: TGTGCCAGCAGCACCCTGGGACAGAGCTACGAGCAGTACTTC; cdr3_aa: CASSTLGQSYEQYF
clone_size: .; v_call: TRBV6-1; j_call: TRBJ1-2; d_call: TRBD1; cdr3_nt: TGTGCCACCAGTGCAGGACAGGGGGTTGGCTACACCTTC; cdr3_aa: CATSAGQGVGYTF
clone_size: .; v_call: TRBV7-8; j_call: TRBJ1-5; d_call: .; cdr3_nt: TGTGCCAGCAGCCAAGATGGAAGGGGCGGGCAGCCCCAGCATTTT; cdr3_aa: CASSQDGRGGQPQHF
clone_size: many; v_call: TRBV7-6; j_call: TRBJ2-5; d_call: .; cdr3_nt: TGTGCCAGCAGCTTAGTGGTGGAGACCCAGTACTTC; cdr3_aa: CASSLVVETQYF
clone_size: .; v_call: TRBV29-1; j_call: TRBJ1-4; d_call: .; cdr3_nt: TGCAGCGTTGTATTAGGGGCGGGCCGGGAAAAACTGTTTTTT; cdr3_aa: CSVVLGAGREKLFF
clone_size: .; v_call: TRBV6-5; j_call: TRBJ2-7; d_call: .; cdr3_nt: TGTGCCAGCTCCGGGGGCAGCAGGAACTACGAGCAGTACTTC; cdr3_aa: CASSGGSRNYEQYF
clone_size: many; v_call: TRBV20-1; j_call: TRBJ1-1; d_call: TRBD1; cdr3_nt: TGCAGTGCTATACAGGGGTACGCTGAAGCTTTCTTT; cdr3_aa: CSAIQGYAEAFF
clone_size: few; v_call: TRBV9; j_call: TRBJ1-3; d_call: .; cdr3_nt: TGTGCCAGCAGCGTAGAGGGCCAAGCTTTCTCTGGAAACACCATATATTTT; cdr3_aa: CASSVEGQAFSGNTIYF
clone_size: many; v_call: TRBV14; j_call: TRBJ1-2; d_call: .; cdr3_nt: TGTGCCAGCAGCTCGGCGGGACTGCGGGCCAGTGGCTACACCTTC; cdr3_aa: CASSSAGLRASGYTF
clone_size: few; v_call: TRBV6-5; j_call: TRBJ1-5; d_call: .; cdr3_nt: TGTGCCAGCAGTTCCTCGACAGCGGTTCAACTCAATCAGCCCCAGCATTTT; cdr3_aa: CASSSSTAVQLNQPQHF
clone_size: few; v_call: TRBV10-1; j_call: TRBJ1-5; d_call: .; cdr3_nt: TGCGCCAGCAGTGAGTCAAACAGCCGAAAGTTCAATCAGCCCCAGCATTTT; cdr3_aa: CASSESNSRKFNQPQHF
clone_size: .; v_call: TRBV7-2; j_call: TRBJ2-6; d_call: TRBD2; cdr3_nt: TGTGCCAGCAGGCTCGGGACTAGCCCTGGGGCCAACGTCCTGACTTTC; cdr3_aa: CASRLGTSPGANVLTF
clone_size: few; v_call: TRBV13; j_call: TRBJ1-2; d_call: TRBD1; cdr3_nt: TGTGCCAGCGAAGAGACAGGGGGATACGGCTACACCTTC; cdr3_aa: CASEETGGYGYTF
clone_size: .; v_call: TRBV20-1; j_call: TRBJ2-7; d_call: .; cdr3_nt: TGCAGTTCCACAGTAATGGGCGAGCAGTACTTC; cdr3_aa: CSSTVMGEQYF
clone_size: .; v_call: TRBV25-1; j_call: TRBJ2-5; d_call: .; cdr3_nt: TGTGCCAGCAGTGAATCAGGGGGGAATCAGCCCCAGTACTTC; cdr3_aa: CASSESGGNQPQYF
clone_size: .; v_call: TRBV10-3; j_call: TRBJ2-2; d_call: .; cdr3_nt: TGTGCCAGCAGGACCGGGGGCGGGGAGCTGTTTTTT; cdr3_aa: CASRTGGGELFF
clone_size: many; v_call: TRBV10-3; j_call: TRBJ1-6; d_call: TRBD1; cdr3_nt: TGTGCCATCAGGGGGACAGGGGATAATAATTCACCCCTCCACTTT; cdr3_aa: CAIRGTGDNNSPLHF
clone_size: .; v_call: TRBV25-1; j_call: TRBJ2-7; d_call: .; cdr3_nt: TGTGCCAGCAGCTCGTCCCAGCCTAGCGCCTACAATGAGCAGTACTTC; cdr3_aa: CASSSSQPSAYNEQYF
clone_size: few; v_call: TRBV9; j_call: TRBJ2-5; d_call: TRBD2; cdr3_nt: TGTGCCAGCAGCGGAGGTACTAGCGGGAGGGTAGAGACCCAGTACTTC; cdr3_aa: CASSGGTSGRVETQYF
clone_size: .; v_call: TRBV24-1; j_call: TRBJ2-5; d_call: TRBD1; cdr3_nt: TGTGCCACCAGTGATAGACAGGGAAGTGAGACCCAGTACTTC; cdr3_aa: CATSDRQGSETQYF
clone_size: .; v_call: TRBV20-1; j_call: TRBJ1-1; d_call: TRBD1; cdr3_nt: TGCAGTGCTAGATCCGGGACAGGGCAGACTGAAGCTTTCTTT; cdr3_aa: CSARSGTGQTEAFF
clone_size: many; v_call: TRBV2; j_call: TRBJ1-6; d_call: .; cdr3_nt: TGTGCCAGCAGTGAAGAAGGGTGGGGAGCACCCCTCCACTTT; cdr3_aa: CASSEEGWGAPLHF
clone_size: .; v_call: TRBV7-9; j_call: TRBJ2-2; d_call: TRBD1; cdr3_nt: TGTGCCAGCAGTCGTCGGACAGGGGCCGGGGAGCTGTTTTTT; cdr3_aa: CASSRRTGAGELFF
clone_size: .; v_call: TRBV7-9; j_call: TRBJ2-5; d_call: TRBD1; cdr3_nt: TGTGCCAGCAGCACCTTAGACAGGGTCGAGACCCAGTACTTC; cdr3_aa: CASSTLDRVETQYF
clone_size: .; v_call: TRBV25-1; j_call: TRBJ2-7; d_call: TRBD2; cdr3_nt: TGTGCCAGCAGCTTGGGGGCCAGGACTAGCGGGGGTGAGCAGTACTTC; cdr3_aa: CASSLGARTSGGEQYF
clone_size: few; v_call: TRBV19; j_call: TRBJ1-2; d_call: TRBD1; cdr3_nt: TGTGCCAGTAGTGCCATTACAGGGGTGGACGGCTACACCTTC; cdr3_aa: CASSAITGVDGYTF
clone_size: .; v_call: TRBV24-1; j_call: TRBJ1-5; d_call: .; cdr3_nt: TGTGCCACCAGTTACAGCAGCCAGGTGGCAGGGGGCAATCAGCCCCAGCATTTT; cdr3_aa: CATSYSSQVAGGNQPQHF
clone_size: many; v_call: TRBV29-1; j_call: TRBJ2-5; d_call: TRBD1; cdr3_nt: TGCAGCGTTCGACAGGGTATGGAGACCCAGTACTTC; cdr3_aa: CSVRQGMETQYF
clone_size: few; v_call: TRBV5-4; j_call: TRBJ1-3; d_call: TRBD1; cdr3_nt: TGTGCCAGCAGCCAAGGACAGGGCGGAAACACCATATATTTT; cdr3_aa: CASSQGQGGNTIYF
clone_size: .; v_call: TRBV15; j_call: TRBJ1-2; d_call: TRBD1; cdr3_nt: TGTGCCACCAGCAGACCCAGCGGGGGACAGCGAGGCTACACCTTC; cdr3_aa: CATSRPSGGQRGYTF
clone_size: many; v_call: TRBV7-9; j_call: TRBJ1-4; d_call: .; cdr3_nt: TGTGCCAGCAGCCCAGAGAGGGCAGGGGAAAAACTGTTTTTT; cdr3_aa: CASSPERAGEKLFF
clone_size: .; v_call: TRBV12-3/TRBV12-4; j_call: TRBJ1-2; d_call: TRBD1; cdr3_nt: TGTGCCAGCAGTTTTGACAGGGGGCACTATGGCTACACCTTC; cdr3_aa: CASSFDRGHYGYTF
clone_size: .; v_call: TRBV7-2; j_call: TRBJ2-5; d_call: TRBD2; cdr3_nt: TGTGCCAGCAGCCCCCAGGGTAGCGCGGGGGGCGGGGAGACCCAGTACTTC; cdr3_aa: CASSPQGSAGGGETQYF
clone_size: many; v_call: TRBV20-1; j_call: TRBJ2-5; d_call: TRBD2; cdr3_nt: TGCAGTGCTAGTCGACTAGCGGGGGAAGAGACCCAGTACTTC; cdr3_aa: CSASRLAGEETQYF
clone_size: many; v_call: TRBV7-8; j_call: TRBJ2-7; d_call: TRBD1; cdr3_nt: TGTGCCAGCAGCTTAGGGCGACAGGGGTACTACGAGCAGTACTTC; cdr3_aa: CASSLGRQGYYEQYF
clone_size: .; v_call: TRBV29-1; j_call: TRBJ1-6; d_call: .; cdr3_nt: TGCAGCGACAAGGTGGCGTCACCCCTCCACTTT; cdr3_aa: CSDKVASPLHF
clone_size: .; v_call: TRBV7-2; j_call: TRBJ2-7; d_call: TRBD2; cdr3_nt: TGTGCCTGGAGTGTTGGCGGGAGAAACCCCTACGAGCAGTACTTC; cdr3_aa: CAWSVGGRNPYEQYF
clone_size: many; v_call: TRBV24-1; j_call: TRBJ1-2; d_call: TRBD1; cdr3_nt: TGTGCCACCAGTGAAGGGACAGCCCCCTATGGCTACACCTTC; cdr3_aa: CATSEGTAPYGYTF
clone_size: .; v_call: TRBV5-4; j_call: TRBJ1-1; d_call: TRBD1; cdr3_nt: TGTGCCAGCAGCTTGGCGGAGACAGGGGGCGGACAAACTTTCTTT; cdr3_aa: CASSLAETGGGQTFF
clone_size: .; v_call: TRBV20-1; j_call: TRBJ1-5; d_call: .; cdr3_nt: TGCAGTGCCAGCAGCGCCGACGGTTATAGCAATCAGCCCCAGCATTTT; cdr3_aa: CSASSADGYSNQPQHF
clone_size: .; v_call: TRBV9; j_call: TRBJ1-3; d_call: .; cdr3_nt: TGTGCCAGCAGCGTTAGTACTCCCGCCGGAAACACCATATATTTT; cdr3_aa: CASSVSTPAGNTIYF
clone_size: .; v_call: TRBV10-3; j_call: TRBJ1-6; d_call: .; cdr3_nt: TGTGCCATCAGTGCAGGAGGGCCCAATTCACCCCTCCACTTT; cdr3_aa: CAISAGGPNSPLHF
clone_size: .; v_call: TRBV29-1; j_call: TRBJ1-1; d_call: TRBD1; cdr3_nt: TGCAGCGCAGGACAGGGCACTGAAGCTTTCTTT; cdr3_aa: CSAGQGTEAFF
clone_size: .; v_call: TRBV25-1; j_call: TRBJ1-3; d_call: .; cdr3_nt: TGCGCCAGCAGCCAGGCCCAGGGCTGGTCTGGAAACACCATATATTTT; cdr3_aa: CASSQAQGWSGNTIYF